This T cell receptor beta chain was observed in a study of T cells in Graves' hyperthyroidism and ophthalmopathy. Amplification of TCR beta CDR3 regions was performed using RNA transcripts as template. HTBI primers were employed in a first-round RT-PCR of the TCR CDR3. TCRdb analysed the multiplex PCR reads with MiXCR anew, one entry per CDR3 protein. The table has under 350,000 distinct CDR3 sequences, about an eighth seen once. Patients aged 18 to 65 had newly diagnosed hyperthyroidism lasting under 2 months. The CDR3 consists of 13 residues. The germline gives CDR1 SEHNR, CDR2 FQNEAQ (reference sequence). The V gene lost 8 bases and the J gene lost 2 bases, with 7 bases spanning the gap. The sample holds a few counts of this clonotype.

Sequenced material: blood. This chain uses TRBV7-9 with TRBJ1-6, with D uncertain. The clonotype originates from a woman aged 30 to 39 with Graves' hyperthyroidism that later progressed to Graves' ophthalmopathy. The CDR3 DNA reads as TGTGCCAGCGCCGCAGCCTATAATTCACCCCTCCACTTT. Translating it yields CASAAAYNSPLHF.